This is a list of T cell receptor beta chains from one sample in a study of cytomegalovirus exposure and HLA in healthy donors. Repertoires were generated with immunoSEQ multiplex PCR, while TCRdb's copy carries only in-frame clones and drops some. This sample yields some 250,000 clones, of which less than 95% are seen a single time; around 3.1% belongs to the top ten. The specimen was PBMCs. These receptors were taken from a woman aged 25 to 39 in good health and CMV-seronegative. The CDR3 runs from the conserved cysteine through the conserved F or W. The order of the fields is CDR3 protein, CDR3 DNA, clone size, J gene, V gene, D gene. The D gene is left open where the match is weak. Not every row has a clone size; where given, it reads once, few, many or a size class.

CDR3aa: CASSWGQGAVSSYEQYF
CDR3nt: TGTGCCAGCAGCTGGGGACAGGGGGCGGTGTCTAGCTACGAGCAGTACTTC
abundance: .
j_gene: TRBJ2-7
v_gene: TRBV27
d_gene: TRBD1

CDR3aa: CASSWREGTDTQYF
CDR3nt: TGCGCCAGCAGTTGGCGGGAAGGCACAGATACGCAGTATTTT
abundance: .
j_gene: TRBJ2-3
v_gene: TRBV5-1
d_gene: .

CDR3aa: CSVVVGTSNYEQYF
CDR3nt: TGCAGCGTTGTGGTCGGGACTAGCAACTACGAGCAGTACTTC
abundance: .
j_gene: TRBJ2-7
v_gene: TRBV29-1
d_gene: TRBD2

CDR3aa: CASPTGHEQYF
CDR3nt: TGTGCCAGCCCGACAGGGCACGAGCAGTACTTC
abundance: once
j_gene: TRBJ2-7
v_gene: TRBV6-1
d_gene: TRBD1

CDR3aa: CAISGGTGNPREQYF
CDR3nt: TGTGCCATCAGTGGTGGGACAGGGAACCCCCGCGAGCAGTACTTC
abundance: .
j_gene: TRBJ2-7
v_gene: TRBV10-3
d_gene: TRBD1

CDR3aa: CASRYRYNEQFF
CDR3nt: TGTGCCAGCAGGTACAGGTACAATGAGCAGTTCTTC
abundance: .
j_gene: TRBJ2-1
v_gene: TRBV27
d_gene: .

CDR3aa: CASSEYPRWGMNTEAFF
CDR3nt: TGTGCCAGCAGTGAATACCCCCGATGGGGGATGAACACTGAAGCTTTCTTT
abundance: .
j_gene: TRBJ1-1
v_gene: TRBV25-1
d_gene: .

CDR3aa: CASSLLGSYEQYF
CDR3nt: TGTGCCAGCAGCTTGTTGGGCTCCTACGAGCAGTACTTC
abundance: .
j_gene: TRBJ2-7
v_gene: TRBV11-2
d_gene: .

CDR3aa: CASRPDGLAGITGELFF
CDR3nt: TGTGCCAGCCGCCCAGATGGACTAGCGGGAATCACCGGGGAGCTGTTTTTT
abundance: .
j_gene: TRBJ2-2
v_gene: TRBV27
d_gene: TRBD2

CDR3aa: CASSLERGLGETQYF
CDR3nt: TGTGCCAGCAGCTTAGAGAGGGGGCTTGGAGAGACCCAGTACTTC
abundance: .
j_gene: TRBJ2-5
v_gene: TRBV7-6
d_gene: TRBD1